One and the same sample provided the 20 T cell receptor beta chains below, sequenced in a study of blood T cell repertoires in COVID-19. Data came from immunoSEQ multiplex PCR; TCRdb stores just in-frame clones and leaves some out. The table lists 110,000 or so clones, around 83% of them singletons. Material: peripheral blood. All receptors derive from a woman in her sixties or seventies with COVID-19, enrolled during active disease.

The gene calls are TRBV7-7 and TRBJ2-1; D may be TRBD2 (6 bases). CDR3 length: 15 residues. Trimming removed 1 base from V and 4 bases from J, with 11 bases in between. Germline CDR1 is SSHAT and CDR2 is FNYEAQ (reference sequence). The CDR3 loop reads CASSLGAGSYNEQFF. The DNA of the CDR3 is TGTGCCAGCAGCTTAGGGGCGGGGAGTTACAATGAGCAGTTCTTC.

The rearrangement joins TRBV6-5 to TRBJ1-1; D is unresolved. This CDR3 contains 11 residues. The V gene lost 6 bases and the J gene lost 6 bases, with 8 bases spanning the gap. Germline V gene sequence: CDR1 MNHEY, CDR2 SVGAGI. CDR3 residues: CASSRGAEAFF. Here the CDR3 DNA reads TGTGCCAGCAGCAGAGGAGCTGAAGCTTTCTTT.

This sequence joins TRBV28 and TRBJ1-1, with 7 positions matching TRBD1. The CDR3 length is 15 residues. Trimming took 5 bases from V and 3 from J; bases not matched to a gene: 9. Germline-derived CDR1 and CDR2 are MDHEN and SYDVKM. In nucleotides, the CDR3 is TGTGCCAGCAGTCCTCCCAGTAGGGGGCACACTGAAGCTTTCTTT. Amino acid sequence: CASSPPSRGHTEAFF.

The chain employs TRBV7-6 and TRBJ2-2, with 8 bases lining up with TRBD1. The germline CDR1 and CDR2 sequences are SGHVS and FNYEAQ. Trimming at V came to 5 bases and at J to 3 bases, leaving 5 bases not matched to a gene. The CDR3 loop spans 15 amino acids. This CDR3 reads CASSRQGSHTGELFF. The CDR3 DNA follows: TGTGCCAGCAGCCGACAGGGGTCTCACACCGGGGAGCTGTTTTTT.

This chain joins TRBV7-3 and TRBJ2-1, with 12 bases matching TRBD2. V dropped 0 bases and J dropped 4; count of bases not matched to a gene: 4. Germline values: CDR1 SGHTA, CDR2 FQGTGA. This CDR3 region has 17 residues. The CDR3, as DNA: TGTGCCAGCAGCTTAACGCCACTAGCGGGGGGATACAATGAGCAGTTCTTC. Encoded protein: CASSLTPLAGGYNEQFF.

The DNA of the CDR3 is TGTGCCAGCAGCCCCGGCGGGGGCGCGAACACCGGGGAGCTGTTTTTT. The encoded protein is CASSPGGGANTGELFF. This chain connects TRBV11-3 to TRBJ2-2; TRBD2 is a possible D gene (7 bases). The germline CDR1 and CDR2 sequences are SGHNT and YENEEA. The CDR3 runs 16 residues. Trimming took off 5 bases at V and 0 bases at J, with 13 bases between the two ends.

The V call is TRBV18, the J call TRBJ1-2; possible D gene TRBD1, 6 bases. Trimming stripped 4 bases from V and 8 bases from J, with 17 bases between. Per the germline V gene, CDR1 is KGHSH and CDR2 is LQKENI. This CDR3 is built from 14 residues. CDR3 in DNA: TGTGCCAGCTCACTTTCCGACAGGTCGATAGGCTACACCTTC. This sequence encodes CASSLSDRSIGYTF.

CDR3 in DNA: TGCGCCAGCAGCCAGGGAGGGGGGCCCGGCAATGAGCAGTTCTTC. Protein product: CASSQGGGPGNEQFF. The chain employs TRBV4-3 and TRBJ2-1; TRBD2 is a possible D gene (7 bases). This CDR3 contains 15 residues. Trimming took 3 bases from V and 6 from J, leaving 15 bases between them. From germline, CDR1 is LGHNA and CDR2 YSLEER.

This clone has just one count. The genes are TRBV6-5 and TRBJ2-7; D possibly corresponds to TRBD2 (6 bases). The CDR3 spans 15 residues. V lost 6 bases and J 2 bases, leaving 17 bases between the germline ends. Per germline, CDR1 MNHEY and CDR2 SVGAGI. CDR3 sequence (DNA): TGTGCCAGCAGCCCCAGCGCCACGGGGGCCTACGAGCAGTACTTC. Residues: CASSPSATGAYEQYF.

The rearrangement uses TRBV6-6 and TRBJ1-1; D possibly corresponds to TRBD1 (5 bases). Deletions cut 2 bases from V and 1 base from J, with 11 bases between. In germline, CDR1 is MNHNY, CDR2 SVGAGI (reference sequence). The CDR3 is 15 amino acids. CDR3 loop: CASSYIRTPNTEAFF. The DNA of the CDR3 is TGTGCCAGCAGTTACATACGGACACCGAACACTGAAGCTTTCTTT.

The rearrangement joins TRBV27 to TRBJ1-1; 7 nucleotides align to TRBD1. J gave up 5 bases and V 5 bases, and 8 bases lay outside the gene matches. Germline assignment: CDR1 MNHEY and CDR2 SMNVEV (reference sequence). This CDR3 region has 14 residues. CDR3 DNA sequence: TGTGCCAGCAGTCACACAGGGGTAGGGACTGAAGCTTTCTTT. Protein product: CASSHTGVGTEAFF.

The DNA for the CDR3 is TGTGCCAGCAGCCGCCGGGACATTCGAGGCGGGGAGCTGTTTTTT. This encodes CASSRRDIRGGELFF. This sequence joins TRBV3-1 (or the pseudogene TRBV3-2) and TRBJ2-2, with D possibly matching TRBD1 (6 bases). V was pared by 4 bases and J by 7 bases, with 16 bases between. CDR1 and CDR2 from the germline V gene are LGHDT and YNNKEL (reference sequence). The CDR3 is 15 residues long.

The chain couples TRBV2 to TRBJ1-6; 7 bases are a match to TRBD1. The CDR3 runs to 15 residues. V shed 2 bases and J 9 bases; nucleotides not matched to a gene: 7. Germline loops: CDR1 SNHLY, CDR2 FYNNEI. The CDR3: CASSERGQGGSPLHF. The CDR3 DNA follows: TGTGCCAGCAGTGAAAGGGGTCAGGGGGGTTCACCCCTCCACTTT.

This clone was counted once. The CDR3 here is CSGTWTGYQAFF. The DNA for the CDR3 is TGCAGCGGAACCTGGACAGGCTACCAAGCTTTCTTT. The rearrangement links TRBV29-1 to TRBJ1-1; the match to TRBD1 covers 7 bases. The CDR3 consists of 12 residues. CDR1 is SQVTM and CDR2 is ANQGSEA in the germline V gene. Trimming at V came to 7 bases and at J to 9 bases, leaving 11 bases not matched to a gene. Using reference TRBV29-1 and TRBJ1-1 for the parts outside the CDR3, the full variable domain is SAVISQKPSRDICQRGTSLTIQCQVDSQVTMMFWYRQQPGQSLTLIATANQGSEATYESGFVIDKFPISRPNLTFSTLTVSNMSPEDSSIYLCSGTWTGYQAFFGQGTRLTVV.

The gene calls are TRBV2 and TRBJ2-3; tentatively, D is TRBD1 (6 bases). Germline CDR1 reads SNHLY; CDR2 reads FYNNEI. The ends were cut back, 2 bases at V and 2 bases at J, with 17 bases in the middle. The CDR3 length is 17 residues. The CDR3 sequence: CASSESRYWTATDTQYF. The CDR3 DNA reads TGTGCCAGCAGTGAAAGTCGATATTGGACAGCCACAGATACGCAGTATTTT.

The genes are TRBV19 and TRBJ2-1; D gene uncertain. Germline V gene lookup returns CDR1 LNHDA and CDR2 SQIVND (reference sequence). V was trimmed by 7 bases and J by 1 base, leaving 14 bases between them. The CDR3 sequence is 15 residues long. In nucleotides, the CDR3 is TGTGCCAGTAAGATGAGACAAGATTCCTACAATGAGCAGTTCTTC. Translating it yields CASKMRQDSYNEQFF.

This clone was seen a handful of times. V and J are TRBV9 and TRBJ1-2, with TRBD1 matching over 8 bases. Germline CDR1 and CDR2: SGDLS and YYNGEE. V shed 3 bases, J shed 7 bases, and the junction held 17 bases outside the gene matches. This CDR3 is 17 amino acids long. The CDR3, as DNA: TGTGCCAGCAGCGCACGGACAGGGTCGACTGAACTATCTGGCTACACCTTC. It translates to CASSARTGSTELSGYTF.

The chain has TRBV27 and TRBJ2-7; TRBD2 aligns across 7 bases. V lost 5 bases, J lost 3 bases, and 10 bases stayed unmatched. The germline gives CDR1 MNHEY, CDR2 SMNVEV (reference sequence). The CDR3 extends over 15 amino acids. The CDR3: CASSPLGGFGYEQYF. CDR3 sequence (DNA): TGTGCCAGCAGTCCCTTGGGAGGGTTTGGCTACGAGCAGTACTTC.

This chain uses TRBV6-5 with TRBJ2-7, with TRBD2 identical over 7 bases. Germline V gene lookup returns CDR1 MNHEY and CDR2 SVGAGI. J lost 7 bases, V lost 2 bases, and 8 bases had no gene match. The CDR3 totals 14 residues. The CDR3 sequence is CASSYGGELGEQYF. The DNA for the CDR3 is TGTGCCAGCAGTTACGGGGGGGAACTGGGGGAGCAGTACTTC.

This clone was counted once. The chain recombines TRBV5-1 with TRBJ1-2; 9 bases agree with TRBD1. The CDR3 consists of 18 residues. CDR1 SGHRS and CDR2 YFSETQ come from the germline V gene. V dropped 8 bases and J dropped 4; count of bases not matched to a gene: 21. CDR3 coding DNA: TGCGCCAGTCACCCTGGGACAGGGCTACGACCCGGGATCTATGGCTACACCTTC. This codes for CASHPGTGLRPGIYGYTF.